A single sample gave rise to the 14 T cell receptor beta chains below, sequenced in a study of blood T cell repertoires in COVID-19. Generated by immunoSEQ multiplex PCR, the TCRdb table keeps only in-frame clones and is missing some. This sample has 200,000 to 250,000 clones, with around four fifths found just once. The specimen was peripheral blood. Receptors originate from a woman at least 80 years old with acute or convalescent COVID-19.

The chain employs TRBV6-4 and TRBJ2-1; 12 nucleotides align to TRBD2. Trimming cost V 8 bases and J 4 bases; bases outside gene matches: 6. The CDR3 is 15 amino acids. CDR1 is MRHNA, CDR2 SNTAGT, per germline. The CDR3 loop is CASRTSGAYYNEQFF. DNA for the CDR3: TGTGCCAGCCGGACTAGCGGGGCGTATTACAATGAGCAGTTCTTC.

Remarks on this clone: One end of the junction does not line up with germline, which may come from a read error. Different DNA sequences within this sample yield the same CDR3. This rearrangement joins TRBV5-1 to TRBJ2-5, with D possibly TRBD2 on 7 matching bases. The CDR3 consists of 15 residues. Germline assignment: CDR1 SGHRS and CDR2 YFSETQ. The CDR3 is CASSLVSGGEETQYF. The CDR3 DNA reads as TGCGCCAGCAGCTTGGTTTCGGGGGGCGAAGAGACTCAGTACTTC.

This clone was found once. The genes are TRBV6-6 and TRBJ2-6; the match to TRBD1 covers 10 bases. V lost 6 bases and J lost 2; bases outside the gene matches: 4. The CDR3 sequence is 16 residues long. Germline V gene sequence: CDR1 MNHNY, CDR2 SVGAGI (reference sequence). As DNA, the CDR3 is TGTGCCAGCAGCCAGACAGGGGGCGCTGGGGCCAACGTCCTGACTTTC. Translated, it gives CASSQTGGAGANVLTF.

V and J are TRBV10-1 and TRBJ1-1; 12 nucleotides align to TRBD1. This CDR3 has 16 residues. In germline, CDR1 is WNHNN, CDR2 SYGVQD (reference sequence). Trimming cost V 9 bases and J 1 base; bases outside gene matches: 9. The CDR3: CASSSGTGGANTEAFF. The CDR3 nucleotides read TGCGCCAGTAGTTCCGGGACAGGGGGCGCGAACACTGAAGCTTTCTTT.

This clone was recorded once. The chain combines TRBV29-1 with TRBJ2-5; D may be TRBD1 (6 bases). The V and J ends lost 6 bases and 0 bases respectively, with 8 bases between them. The CDR3 spans 12 residues. CDR1 and CDR2 (germline): SQVTM, ANQGSEA. Here the CDR3 DNA reads TGCAGCGTACGACAGGACCAAGAGACCCAGTACTTC. Its translation is CSVRQDQETQYF.

The chain joins TRBV5-1 to TRBJ2-2; possible D gene TRBD1, 5 bases. Germline loops: CDR1 SGHRS, CDR2 YFSETQ. The CDR3 extends over 16 amino acids. Trimming removed 4 bases from V and 6 bases from J, with 19 bases in between. CDR3 in amino acids: CASSHRQPMGAGELFF. The CDR3 DNA is TGCGCCAGCAGCCACAGACAGCCCATGGGCGCCGGGGAGCTGTTTTTT.

The chain couples TRBV6-5 to TRBJ1-2; 8 nucleotides match TRBD1. V gave up 4 bases and J gave up 3 bases; unmatched junction bases: 7. Germline V gene sequence: CDR1 MNHEY, CDR2 SVGAGI. The CDR3 is made up of 15 amino acids. The CDR3 DNA sequence: TGTGCCAGCAGTTTCGGACAGGGTGGAGACTATGGCTACACCTTC. Its protein product is CASSFGQGGDYGYTF.

This clone has only a few counts. Different DNA sequences within this sample yield the same CDR3. This chain uses TRBV6-2 or TRBV6-3 with TRBJ1-6, with 8 bases identical to TRBD1. V was clipped by 6 bases and J by 7 bases; unmatched bases: 8. Germline CDR1 is MNHEY and CDR2 is SVGEGT. CDR3 length equals 15 residues. The CDR3 DNA reads TGTGCCAGCAGCGGATGGACAGGGCGGAATTCACCCCTCCACTTT. It codes for CASSGWTGRNSPLHF.

The J gene is TRBJ1-3, the V gene TRBV5-1, with 8 nucleotides matching TRBD1. The germline V gene encodes CDR1 SGHRS and CDR2 YFSETQ. The CDR3 length is 14 residues. The ends lost 4 bases at V and 4 bases at J; junction bases unmatched: 4. The CDR3 protein is CASSLGTGGNTIYF. The CDR3 region has the DNA TGCGCCAGCAGCCTGGGGACAGGAGGAAACACCATATATTTT.

The V call is TRBV19, the J call TRBJ1-2; TRBD1 is a possible D gene (5 bases). The germline V gene has CDR1 LNHDA and CDR2 SQIVND (reference sequence). The CDR3 is made up of 13 amino acids. V was clipped by 3 bases and J by 4 bases, with 9 bases between them. In DNA, the CDR3 is TGTGCCAGTAGTATGGGGCGCCTCTATGGCTACACCTTC. Translated, it gives CASSMGRLYGYTF.

The J gene is TRBJ1-1, the V gene TRBV28, with D perhaps TRBD1 (6 bases). The germline V gene encodes CDR1 MDHEN and CDR2 SYDVKM. Trimming cost V 6 bases and J 2 bases, with 13 bases left between them. The CDR3 spans 14 residues. The DNA of the CDR3 is TGTGCCAGCAGGGGGGCTCTGAGAAACACTGAAGCTTTCTTT. Protein product: CASRGALRNTEAFF.

The chain uses TRBV7-8 and TRBJ2-2, with D possibly matching TRBD1 (6 bases). Germline CDR1 reads SGHVS; CDR2 reads FQNEAQ. The ends were cut back, 5 bases at V and 6 bases at J, with 13 bases in the middle. The CDR3 runs 14 residues. CDR3 residues: CASSANRVSGELFF. In DNA, the CDR3 is TGTGCCAGCAGCGCAAACAGGGTGTCCGGGGAGCTGTTTTTT.

A few counts support this clone. This chain uses TRBV27 with TRBJ1-5; D gene unclear. Germline CDR1 is MNHEY and CDR2 is SMNVEV (reference sequence). This CDR3 has 13 amino acids. Trimming shortened V by 3 bases and J by 6 bases, and 9 bases separated the two germline ends. CDR3 nucleotides: TGTGCCAGCAGTTTCGATGAGAGTCAGCCCCAGCATTTT. This gives the protein CASSFDESQPQHF.

CDR3 nucleotides: TGCGCCAGCAGCTCATCCGGGGGGCGAGGTCAGCCCCAGCATTTT. Translation gives CASSSSGGRGQPQHF. The V gene is TRBV5-1, the J gene TRBJ1-5; D is perhaps TRBD1 (6 bases). Germline CDR1 is SGHRS and CDR2 is YFSETQ. This CDR3 spans 15 amino acids. V lost 3 bases to trimming and J lost 6 bases, with 16 bases between them.